This T cell receptor beta chain was captured in a study of CXCR3 chemokines and chemotherapy response in bladder cancer. The sample holds a few counts of this clonotype. This CDR3 has 15 amino acids. Trimming pared 5 bases from V and 2 bases from J, leaving 17 bases between. The germline CDR1 and CDR2 sequences are SGHKS and YYEKEE (reference sequence). One entry per CDR3 protein results from TCRdb running MiXCR on the PCR reads. The sample carries 8,100 or so distinct CDR3 sequences, around 12% recorded once. V gene TRBV5-5 combines with J gene TRBJ2-7; the D gene is possibly TRBD2 (5 bases). Sampling was performed from a patient whose treatment included neoadjuvant chemotherapy. This sequence was found in a human donor with bladder cancer that responded to neoadjuvant chemotherapy. The DNA for the CDR3 is TGTGCCAGCAGTACGGACGGAGGAGTCACCTACGAGCAGTACTTC. This gives the protein CASSTDGGVTYEQYF.